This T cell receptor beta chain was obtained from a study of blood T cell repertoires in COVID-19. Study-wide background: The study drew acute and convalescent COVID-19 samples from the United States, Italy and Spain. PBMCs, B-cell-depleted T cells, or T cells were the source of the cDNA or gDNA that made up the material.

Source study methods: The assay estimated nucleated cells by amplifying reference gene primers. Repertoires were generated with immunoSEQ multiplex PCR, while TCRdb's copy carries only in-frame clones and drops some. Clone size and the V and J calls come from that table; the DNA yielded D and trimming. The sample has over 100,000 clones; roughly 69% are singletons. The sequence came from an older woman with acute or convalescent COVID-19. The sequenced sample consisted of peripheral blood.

CDR3 protein: CASSLTGTSGGANTDTQYF. CDR3 nucleotide sequence: TGCGCCAGCAGCCTGACCGGGACTAGCGGGGGGGCAAACACAGATACGCAGTATTTT. The chain combines TRBV4-1 with TRBJ2-3, with TRBD2 identical over 16 bases. Trimming cost V 4 bases and J 2 bases; bases outside gene matches: 9. Germline V gives CDR1 MGHRA, CDR2 YSYEKL. CDR3 size: 19 residues.